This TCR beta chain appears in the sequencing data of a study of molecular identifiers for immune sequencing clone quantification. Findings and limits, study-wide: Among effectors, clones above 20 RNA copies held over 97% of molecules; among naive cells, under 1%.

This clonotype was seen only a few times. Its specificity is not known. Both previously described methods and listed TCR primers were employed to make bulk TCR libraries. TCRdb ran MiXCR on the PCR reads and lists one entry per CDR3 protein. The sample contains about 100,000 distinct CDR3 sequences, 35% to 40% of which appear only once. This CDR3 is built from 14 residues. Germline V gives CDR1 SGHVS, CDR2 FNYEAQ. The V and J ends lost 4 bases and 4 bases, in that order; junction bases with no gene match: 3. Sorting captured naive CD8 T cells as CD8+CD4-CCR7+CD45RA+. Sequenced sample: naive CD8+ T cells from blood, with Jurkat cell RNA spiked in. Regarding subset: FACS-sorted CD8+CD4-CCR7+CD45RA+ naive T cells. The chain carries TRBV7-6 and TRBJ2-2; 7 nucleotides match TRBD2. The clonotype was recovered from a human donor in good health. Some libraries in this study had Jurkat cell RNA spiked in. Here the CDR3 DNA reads TGTGCCAGCAGCTCTAGCGGTCCCACCGGGGAGCTGTTTTTT. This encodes CASSSSGPTGELFF.